What follows is one T cell receptor (beta chain) and its context. The record originates from a study of blood T cell repertoires in COVID-19. In the study overall: Spain, Italy and the United States supplied samples that represented acute and convalescent COVID-19. T cells, B-cell-depleted T cells, or PBMCs supplied cDNA or gDNA.

Sequencing used immunoSEQ multiplex PCR; TCRdb keeps in-frame clones, though not all of them. The table records a few hundred thousand clones, around 91% of them present only once. The CDR3 loop spans 14 amino acids. V was cut by 2 bases and J by 0 bases, with 8 bases left in between. Per the germline V gene, CDR1 is LNHDA and CDR2 is SQIVND (reference sequence). This chain connects TRBV19 to TRBJ2-7; D ambiguous. The receptor was isolated from a man aged 25 to 40 who had recovered from COVID-19. What was sequenced was PBMCs or T cells enriched from blood (not recorded which). The CDR3 nucleotides are TGTGCCAGTAGTATAACAGCCGGCTCCTACGAGCAGTACTTC. Its translation: CASSITAGSYEQYF.